Each of the 8 T cell receptor beta chains below was sequenced from the same sample in a study of control samples from healthy donors and cancer patients. The data were produced by immunoSEQ multiplex PCR, yet TCRdb's version contains in-frame clones alone and is incomplete. The table records approximately 86,000 clones, around nine tenths of them present only once. Input material: blood. The receptors come from a young man in good health.

V gene TRBV12-3 or TRBV12-4 combines with J gene TRBJ1-3, with 9 bases matching TRBD1. This CDR3 comprises 13 residues. Germline trimming cut 11 bases from V and 8 bases from J; bases unmatched to any gene: 10. Here the CDR3 reads CASEDRGEYTIYF. DNA of the CDR3: TGTGCCTCCGAGGACAGGGGAGAGTACACCATATATTTT.

The V and J genes are TRBV13 and TRBJ2-3; 10 bases are a match to TRBD1. Germline CDR1 PRHDT, CDR2 FYEKMQ (reference sequence). The CDR3 covers 16 residues. Trimming cost V 3 bases and J 4 bases; bases outside gene matches: 7. CDR3 protein: CASSFLGTGAADTQYF. CDR3 bases: TGTGCCAGCAGCTTTCTCGGGACAGGGGCCGCAGATACGCAGTATTTT.

This chain connects TRBV5-1 to TRBJ2-5; D ambiguous. V was cut by 0 bases and J by 1 base, with 7 bases left in between. The CDR3 contains 14 residues. Per the germline V gene, CDR1 is SGHRS and CDR2 is YFSETQ. The CDR3 DNA sequence: TGCGCCAGCAGCTTGGACGGAATCCAAGAGACCCAGTACTTC. Its translation: CASSLDGIQETQYF.

The CDR3, as DNA: TGTGCCAGCAGTGACCGAGCATCACGGACAGATACGCAGTATTTT. This encodes CASSDRASRTDTQYF. The chain combines TRBV6-4 with TRBJ2-3; D call uncertain. This CDR3 is built from 15 residues. V lost 2 bases to trimming and J lost 3 bases, with 12 bases between them. Germline assignment: CDR1 MRHNA and CDR2 SNTAGT.

V usage is TRBV6-5 and J usage is TRBJ2-1; 9 nucleotides match TRBD1. This CDR3 is 14 amino acids long. Per germline, CDR1 MNHEY and CDR2 SVGAGI. Unmatched junction bases numbered 6, after V lost 7 bases and J lost 5 bases. The chain's CDR3 is CASTTGTGNNEQFF. The CDR3, as DNA: TGTGCCAGCACCACCGGGACAGGGAACAATGAGCAGTTCTTC.

A single count supports this clone. This chain joins TRBV18 and TRBJ1-1; D call uncertain. This CDR3 is 15 amino acids long. Germline-derived CDR1 and CDR2 are KGHSH and LQKENI. V was cut by 3 bases and J by 3 bases, with 14 bases left in between. CDR3 nucleotide sequence: TGTGCCAGCTCACCCACGGGTATGAGGGACACTGAAGCTTTCTTT. It encodes CASSPTGMRDTEAFF.

This chain connects TRBV2 to TRBJ2-5, with D uncertain. Per the germline V gene, CDR1 is SNHLY and CDR2 is FYNNEI. V lost 6 bases and J 0 bases, leaving 17 bases between the germline ends. There are 16 residues in the CDR3. The CDR3 DNA follows: TGTGCCAGCAGCGCGAGTGACCCCTCGTACCAAGAGACCCAGTACTTC. As protein: CASSASDPSYQETQYF.

V usage is TRBV5-4 and J usage is TRBJ2-7; D may be TRBD2 (7 bases). The germline gives CDR1 SGHNT, CDR2 YYREEE (reference sequence). The CDR3 contains 15 residues. Trimming stripped 4 bases from V and 2 bases from J, with 16 bases between. The DNA of the CDR3 is TGTGCCAGCAGCCTAGAGGGGGGGGGCCCCTACGAGCAGTACTTC. Its translation is CASSLEGGGPYEQYF.